This entry lists 20 T cell receptor beta chains sequenced from one sample in a study of OX40 agonist ivuxolimab in advanced cancers. Generated by immunoSEQ multiplex PCR, the TCRdb table keeps only in-frame clones and is missing some. The sample contains some 60,000 clones, 84% of which appear only once. The material sequenced was CD4+ or CD8+ T cells sorted from blood, taken in a trial of the OX40 agonist ivuxolimab. The source of these receptors is an adult with an advanced solid tumor such as melanoma, head and neck, liver or kidney cancer.

This chain uses TRBV7-2 with TRBJ1-2, with D uncertain. In germline, CDR1 is SGHTA, CDR2 FQGNSA. The CDR3 totals 13 residues. The V end was cut by 7 bases, the J end by 2 bases, with 11 bases between. CDR3 in amino acids: CASTPGENYGYTF. CDR3 DNA: TGTGCCAGCACCCCTGGAGAGAACTATGGCTACACCTTC.

CDR3 sequence: CASSGPYSGNTIYF. As DNA, the CDR3 is TGTGCCAGCAGTGGACCATACTCTGGAAACACCATATATTTT. The chain combines TRBV28 with TRBJ1-3; D is ambiguous. In germline, CDR1 is MDHEN, CDR2 SYDVKM. V dropped 5 bases and J dropped 0 bases, with 8 bases sitting between them. This CDR3 spans 14 amino acids.

The V gene is TRBV27, the J gene TRBJ2-6; maybe TRBD2 (5 bases). CDR3 length: 16 amino acids. V gave up 5 bases and J gave up 0 bases, with 11 bases separating them. Germline V gene sequence: CDR1 MNHEY, CDR2 SMNVEV (reference sequence). CDR3 nucleotide sequence: TGTGCCAGCAGTAGAGGGTTCAGCTCTGGGGCCAACGTCCTGACTTTC. Its protein is CASSRGFSSGANVLTF.

The J gene is TRBJ1-1, the V gene TRBV18; a possible D gene is TRBD1 (5 bases). The CDR3 is made up of 14 amino acids. Germline V lookup: CDR1 KGHSH, CDR2 LQKENI. The V end was cut by 2 bases, the J end by 4 bases, with 11 bases between. CDR3 amino acids: CASSPGTRTTEAFF. The CDR3 DNA is TGTGCCAGCTCACCAGGGACCCGGACCACTGAAGCTTTCTTT. The entire variable domain, with the rest obtained from reference TRBV18 and TRBJ1-1, is as follows: NAGVMQNPRHLVRRRGQEARLRCSPMKGHSHVYWYRQLPEEGLKFMVYLQKENIIDESGMPKERFSAEFPKEGPSILRIQQVVRGDSAAYFCASSPGTRTTEAFFGQGTRLTVV.

The chain recombines TRBV6-6 with TRBJ2-3; 8 positions agree with TRBD2. Germline CDR1 and CDR2: MNHNY and SVGAGI (reference sequence). The ends lost 7 bases at V and 5 bases at J; junction bases unmatched: 5. The CDR3 spans 13 residues. CDR3 loop: CASTPAGGDTQYF. The CDR3 DNA reads as TGTGCCAGCACCCCCGCGGGGGGAGATACGCAGTATTTT.

The chain joins TRBV9 to TRBJ2-2; TRBD2 agrees at 11 bases. The V segment lost 0 bases and the J segment 4 bases; nucleotides outside the gene matches: 2. The CDR3 extends over 16 amino acids. CDR1 and CDR2 (germline): SGDLS, YYNGEE. This CDR3 reads CASSVGTSGSTGELFF. Here the CDR3 DNA reads TGTGCCAGCAGCGTAGGGACTAGCGGGTCCACCGGGGAGCTGTTTTTT.

This chain uses TRBV29-1 with TRBJ2-2; 7 bases match TRBD1. Trimming removed 6 bases from V and 5 bases from J; junction bases left unmatched: 6. Germline loops: CDR1 SQVTM, CDR2 ANQGSEA. The CDR3 sequence is 13 residues long. The CDR3 DNA reads TGCAGCGTAAACAGGGGTGGGACCGGGGAGCTGTTTTTT. It yields the protein CSVNRGGTGELFF.

The V and J genes are TRBV18 and TRBJ2-5, with 7 bases that match TRBD1. J gave up 3 bases and V 6 bases, and 4 bases lay outside the gene matches. The CDR3 is made up of 13 amino acids. Per germline, CDR1 KGHSH and CDR2 LQKENI. The CDR3 DNA reads TGTGCCAGCTCCTCGGGACAGAAAGAGACCCAGTACTTC. Protein sequence: CASSSGQKETQYF.

The chain joins TRBV19 to TRBJ2-3; the D gene is possibly TRBD1 (6 bases). The CDR3 extends over 13 amino acids. Trimming took 3 bases from V and 3 from J, leaving 7 bases between them. Looked up from germline, CDR1 is LNHDA and CDR2 is SQIVND (reference sequence). In nucleotides, the CDR3 is TGTGCCAGTAGTATCCAGGGGACAGATACGCAGTATTTT. Encoded protein: CASSIQGTDTQYF. Complete variable domain (other parts from reference TRBV19 and TRBJ2-3): DGGITQSPKYLFRKEGQNVTLSCEQNLNHDAMYWYRQDPGQGLRLIYYSQIVNDFQKGDIAEGYSVSREKKESFPLTVTSAQKNPTAFYLCASSIQGTDTQYFGPGTRLTVL.

The J gene is TRBJ2-7, the V gene TRBV13; either TRBD1 or TRBD2 may fit D (5 bases each). The CDR3 spans 17 residues. Germline V gives CDR1 PRHDT, CDR2 FYEKMQ (reference sequence). The germline V and J ends were trimmed by 3 bases and 5 bases, with 23 bases remaining between them. CDR3 sequence: CASSFSTGAWPYDEQYF. The CDR3 DNA reads TGTGCCAGCAGCTTTTCCACCGGGGCCTGGCCCTACGACGAGCAGTACTTC.

This clone showed up just a few times. The chain joins TRBV29-1 to TRBJ1-1; TRBD1 is a possible D gene (5 bases). Germline CDR1 reads SQVTM; CDR2 reads ANQGSEA. The germline V and J ends were trimmed by 7 bases and 0 bases, with 12 bases remaining between them. The CDR3 loop spans 13 amino acids. The CDR3 nucleotides read TGCAGCGCGAAGACAGAGTTGAACACTGAAGCTTTCTTT. Its translation: CSAKTELNTEAFF.

The rearrangement joins TRBV10-3 to TRBJ2-5, with 9 bases that match TRBD1. The DNA end is a closer match to TRBJ2-7, so the J assignment may be wrong. CDR1 is ENHRY and CDR2 is SYGVKD in the germline V gene. The CDR3 is 14 residues long. CDR3 DNA: TGTGCCATCAGTGAAGTGACAGGGGGATACGAGCAGTACTTC. Translation: CAISEVTGGYEQYF.

The chain has TRBV4-2 and TRBJ2-1; 8 bases agree with TRBD2. The CDR3 is 15 amino acids. Looked up from germline, CDR1 is LGHNA and CDR2 is YNFKEQ. The V gene end was trimmed by 0 bases and the J gene end by 7 bases; junction bases not matched to a gene: 5. DNA of the CDR3: TGTGCCAGCAGCCAAGATTTTGCTAGCGGGAATGAGCAGTTCTTC. It translates to CASSQDFASGNEQFF.

This clone appeared a few times. In DNA, the CDR3 is TGTGCCAGCAGCCGTACCGGGACAGTGAATTCACCCCTCCACTTT. Translated: CASSRTGTVNSPLHF. The chain is built from TRBV7-8 and TRBJ1-6, with 7 bases matching TRBD1. The CDR3 sequence is 15 residues long. Germline V gene lookup returns CDR1 SGHVS and CDR2 FQNEAQ. V shed 5 bases, J shed 7 bases, and the junction held 8 bases outside the gene matches.

The V gene is TRBV19, the J gene TRBJ2-7; 12 bases fit TRBD1. Germline V gene data show CDR1 as LNHDA and CDR2 as SQIVND (reference sequence). CDR3 size: 15 residues. The J segment lost 5 bases and the V segment lost 6 bases, leaving 8 bases of the junction unmatched. The CDR3 is CASSTPGQGAHEQYF. The CDR3, as DNA: TGTGCCAGTAGCACACCGGGACAGGGGGCCCACGAGCAGTACTTC.

This clone was detected only once. This chain joins TRBV28 and TRBJ2-1; D might be TRBD1 (5 bases). This CDR3 comprises 13 residues. The ends were cut back, 5 bases at V and 10 bases at J, with 15 bases in the middle. The germline V gene has CDR1 MDHEN and CDR2 SYDVKM. CDR3 DNA: TGTGCCAGCAGTACACTCAGGGTCGAAGAGCAGTTCTTC. Protein sequence: CASSTLRVEEQFF.

The rearrangement links TRBV7-6 to TRBJ1-5, with D possibly matching TRBD1 (6 bases). The germline V gene has CDR1 SGHVS and CDR2 FNYEAQ. The V gene lost 0 bases and the J gene lost 9 bases, with 12 bases spanning the gap. The CDR3 has 14 amino acids. The CDR3 sequence: CASSLAIGGAPQHF. CDR3 sequence (DNA): TGTGCCAGCAGCTTAGCGATAGGGGGAGCGCCCCAGCATTTT.

The chain is built from TRBV27 and TRBJ1-2, with 9 bases aligning to TRBD1. The CDR3 has 14 amino acids. V dropped 7 bases and J dropped 3; count of bases not matched to a gene: 6. Germline V gene data show CDR1 as MNHEY and CDR2 as SMNVEV (reference sequence). The CDR3 DNA is TGTGCCAGCAAGTGGACAGGGGAGGACTATGGCTACACCTTC. This sequence encodes CASKWTGEDYGYTF.

V is TRBV9 and J is TRBJ2-5; TRBD1 matches 7 bases. The V and J ends lost 4 bases and 2 bases, in that order; junction bases with no gene match: 5. Per the germline V gene, CDR1 is SGDLS and CDR2 is YYNGEE. There are 14 residues in the CDR3. The CDR3 bases are TGTGCCAGCAGCATGGGACAGCCTCAAGAGACCCAGTACTTC. Its translation is CASSMGQPQETQYF.

V is TRBV5-1 and J is TRBJ2-1, with a possible D match to TRBD2 (6 bases). There are 16 residues in the CDR3. Germline CDR1 SGHRS, CDR2 YFSETQ. V lost 3 bases and J lost 0, with 13 bases in between. The CDR3 DNA reads TGCGCCAGCAGCTGGGGAGGAGTCAGCTCCTACAATGAGCAGTTCTTC. Translation gives CASSWGGVSSYNEQFF.